These T cell receptor beta chains were read from a single sample in a study of cytomegalovirus exposure and HLA in healthy donors. The protocol was immunoSEQ multiplex PCR, while the TCRdb copy is restricted to in-frame clones and leaves out a portion. The table shows more than 150,000 clones, with around 80% occurring only once. Sequencing was done on a sample of PBMCs. The receptors originated from a man aged 40-49 years in good health and CMV-seronegative. Each CDR3 is given with its conserved first and last residue. Each record gives: V gene, D gene, clone size, J gene, CDR3 DNA, CDR3 protein. A D gene is named only where the DNA matches it firmly. A clone size is listed for some rows: how often the clone was seen (once, few, many), or a class if it is expanded.

v_call: TRBV9; d_call: TRBD2; clone_size: NA; j_call: TRBJ2-3; cdr3_nt: TGTGCCAGCAGCTCCCGGACTAGCGGGGGCACAGATACGCAGTATTTT; cdr3_aa: CASSSRTSGGTDTQYF
v_call: TRBV7-2; d_call: TRBD1; clone_size: NA; j_call: TRBJ2-4; cdr3_nt: TGTGCCAGCAGCTTAGTTGGGACAGGGAGTTTAGCCAAAAACAGTCAGTACTTC; cdr3_aa: CASSLVGTGSLAKNSQYF
v_call: TRBV11-1; d_call: NA; clone_size: NA; j_call: TRBJ2-3; cdr3_nt: TGTGCCAGCAGCCCGTTAGGGGGAGTCACAGATACGCAGTATTTT; cdr3_aa: CASSPLGGVTDTQYF
v_call: TRBV25-1; d_call: TRBD2; clone_size: NA; j_call: TRBJ2-3; cdr3_nt: TGTGCCAGCAGTGAACTGACTAGCGGGAGAACTGGTACGCAGTATTTT; cdr3_aa: CASSELTSGRTGTQYF
v_call: TRBV29-1; d_call: NA; clone_size: NA; j_call: TRBJ2-5; cdr3_nt: TGCAGCGTTGGCCCCGTCCGCGGGGAGACCCAGTACTTC; cdr3_aa: CSVGPVRGETQYF
v_call: TRBV5-1; d_call: TRBD1; clone_size: few; j_call: TRBJ1-2; cdr3_nt: TGCGCCAGCAGTAAAACAGGGGATTCTAACTATGGCTACACCTTC; cdr3_aa: CASSKTGDSNYGYTF
v_call: TRBV7-2; d_call: TRBD1; clone_size: NA; j_call: TRBJ1-5; cdr3_nt: TGTGCCAGCAGCTTAGAGGGGGCCGCCAATCAGCCCCAGCATTTT; cdr3_aa: CASSLEGAANQPQHF
v_call: TRBV11-3; d_call: NA; clone_size: NA; j_call: TRBJ2-2; cdr3_nt: TGTGCCAGCAGCTCCCGGGTCACCGGGGAGCTGTTTTTT; cdr3_aa: CASSSRVTGELFF
v_call: TRBV4-1; d_call: NA; clone_size: NA; j_call: TRBJ2-3; cdr3_nt: TGCGCCAGCAGCCAAGTTAACCTAGTCTCCACAGATACGCAGTATTTT; cdr3_aa: CASSQVNLVSTDTQYF
v_call: TRBV6-1; d_call: TRBD1; clone_size: NA; j_call: TRBJ2-7; cdr3_nt: TGTGCCAGCAGTGAATTAACAGGGGCCGGAGAGCAGTACTTC; cdr3_aa: CASSELTGAGEQYF
v_call: TRBV6-5; d_call: NA; clone_size: NA; j_call: TRBJ1-1; cdr3_nt: TGTGCCAGCAGTTTAGGAGAGAACACTGAAGCTTTCTTT; cdr3_aa: CASSLGENTEAFF
v_call: TRBV11-2; d_call: TRBD2; clone_size: NA; j_call: TRBJ2-1; cdr3_nt: TGTGCCAGCAGCCGGACTAGCGGGGGCTACAATGAGCAGTTCTTC; cdr3_aa: CASSRTSGGYNEQFF
v_call: TRBV10-3; d_call: NA; clone_size: NA; j_call: TRBJ2-7; cdr3_nt: TGTGCCATCAGTGACCTCGAGAAGCATGAGCAGTACTTC; cdr3_aa: CAISDLEKHEQYF
v_call: TRBV7-5; d_call: NA; clone_size: NA; j_call: TRBJ2-1; cdr3_nt: TGTGCCAGAAGCTTTGTAGCGGGGTTTAGCACCTACAATGAGCAGTTCTTC; cdr3_aa: CARSFVAGFSTYNEQFF
v_call: TRBV5-1; d_call: TRBD1; clone_size: NA; j_call: TRBJ1-2; cdr3_nt: TGCGCCAGCAGCCTCCGGACAGGGGCTAACTATGGCTACACCTTC; cdr3_aa: CASSLRTGANYGYTF
v_call: TRBV6-5; d_call: TRBD1; clone_size: NA; j_call: TRBJ1-1; cdr3_nt: TGTGCCACCAACAGGGGGCGGTTTGTAAAAACTGAAGCTTTCTTT; cdr3_aa: CATNRGRFVKTEAFF
v_call: TRBV11-2; d_call: NA; clone_size: NA; j_call: TRBJ2-3; cdr3_nt: TGTGCCAGCAGCTCCGTGGGCTCCACAGGGCTAGATACGCAGTATTTT; cdr3_aa: CASSSVGSTGLDTQYF
v_call: TRBV27; d_call: NA; clone_size: NA; j_call: TRBJ2-7; cdr3_nt: TGTGCCAGCAGTGACTGGGCAGGGGTCTCCTACGAGCAGTACTTC; cdr3_aa: CASSDWAGVSYEQYF
v_call: TRBV7-9; d_call: TRBD2; clone_size: NA; j_call: TRBJ2-1; cdr3_nt: TGTGCCAGCAGCTCTCCCATCGAACTAGCGGGAGAAGGGGAGCAGTTCTTC; cdr3_aa: CASSSPIELAGEGEQFF
v_call: TRBV9; d_call: TRBD1; clone_size: once; j_call: TRBJ2-2; cdr3_nt: TGTGCCAGCAGCGTCCGGGACAGTGTCACCGGGGAGCTGTTTTTT; cdr3_aa: CASSVRDSVTGELFF
v_call: TRBV30; d_call: NA; clone_size: few; j_call: TRBJ1-2; cdr3_nt: TGTGCCTGGAGTTGGGGAGAGGGTATTAGCGGCTACACCTTC; cdr3_aa: CAWSWGEGISGYTF
v_call: TRBV10-2; d_call: NA; clone_size: once; j_call: TRBJ1-2; cdr3_nt: TGCGCCAGCAGTGAGGGACAGCTCAATAGTTATGGCTACACCTTC; cdr3_aa: CASSEGQLNSYGYTF
v_call: TRBV27; d_call: NA; clone_size: NA; j_call: TRBJ2-5; cdr3_nt: TGTGCCAGCAGTCTCTTCTCGGGGCGCCAGGGGGAGACCCAGTACTTC; cdr3_aa: CASSLFSGRQGETQYF
v_call: TRBV28; d_call: TRBD2; clone_size: once; j_call: TRBJ2-2; cdr3_nt: TGTGCCAGCAGGCCTTTGACTAGCGGGATACTTTACACCGGGGAGCTGTTTTTT; cdr3_aa: CASRPLTSGILYTGELFF
v_call: TRBV10-1; d_call: NA; clone_size: once; j_call: TRBJ2-7; cdr3_nt: TGCGCCAGCAGTGAGTTGCAGGGTTACGAGCAGTACTTC; cdr3_aa: CASSELQGYEQYF
v_call: TRBV5-1; d_call: NA; clone_size: NA; j_call: TRBJ2-3; cdr3_nt: TGCGCCAGCAGCTTGGGGACAGATTCTAAAGATACGCAGTATTTT; cdr3_aa: CASSLGTDSKDTQYF
v_call: TRBV6-6; d_call: TRBD1; clone_size: few; j_call: TRBJ2-7; cdr3_nt: TGTGCCAGCAGTTCTCCGGGACAGGGGATGGGCGAGCAGTACTTC; cdr3_aa: CASSSPGQGMGEQYF
v_call: TRBV15; d_call: NA; clone_size: NA; j_call: TRBJ1-6; cdr3_nt: TGTGCCACCAGCAGAGATCGGGGTAATTCACCCCTCCACTTT; cdr3_aa: CATSRDRGNSPLHF
v_call: TRBV29-1; d_call: NA; clone_size: NA; j_call: TRBJ2-1; cdr3_nt: TGCAGCGGCGCCACAGGGTTGTCCCACAATGAGCAGTTCTTC; cdr3_aa: CSGATGLSHNEQFF
v_call: TRBV7-8; d_call: TRBD1; clone_size: NA; j_call: TRBJ2-3; cdr3_nt: TGTGCCAGCAGCTTAGGGATAGGACAGGCGGTCACAGATACGCAGTATTTT; cdr3_aa: CASSLGIGQAVTDTQYF
v_call: TRBV7-3; d_call: NA; clone_size: once; j_call: TRBJ1-1; cdr3_nt: TGTGCCAGCAGCTTAATGCGTCCGCCGGACACTGAAGCTTTCTTT; cdr3_aa: CASSLMRPPDTEAFF
v_call: TRBV7-9; d_call: TRBD1; clone_size: few; j_call: TRBJ2-2; cdr3_nt: TGTGCCAGCGGGGGACAGGGGGTGAACACCGGGGAGCTGTTTTTT; cdr3_aa: CASGGQGVNTGELFF
v_call: TRBV28; d_call: TRBD2; clone_size: NA; j_call: TRBJ2-3; cdr3_nt: TGTGCCAGCAGTTACCGGGCCTGGGGGGGGGATACGCAGTATTTT; cdr3_aa: CASSYRAWGGDTQYF
v_call: TRBV27; d_call: TRBD1; clone_size: NA; j_call: TRBJ2-2; cdr3_nt: TGTGCCAGCAACCGACAGGGTGACGGGGAGCTGTTTTTT; cdr3_aa: CASNRQGDGELFF
v_call: TRBV28; d_call: NA; clone_size: NA; j_call: TRBJ1-3; cdr3_nt: TGTGCCAGCAGTTTCGACAGCGTCTCTGGAAACACCATATATTTT; cdr3_aa: CASSFDSVSGNTIYF
v_call: TRBV28; d_call: TRBD1; clone_size: NA; j_call: TRBJ1-5; cdr3_nt: TGTGCCAGCAGCACCGGGACAGGGGATTTTCAGCCCCAGCATTTT; cdr3_aa: CASSTGTGDFQPQHF
v_call: TRBV20-1; d_call: TRBD1; clone_size: NA; j_call: TRBJ2-7; cdr3_nt: TGCAGTGCTCTGGACAGGCACGAGCAGTACTTC; cdr3_aa: CSALDRHEQYF
v_call: TRBV5-4; d_call: NA; clone_size: once; j_call: TRBJ2-7; cdr3_nt: TGTGCCAGCAGCTTTATTCCGCAGGGGGGCGAGCAGTACTTC; cdr3_aa: CASSFIPQGGEQYF
v_call: TRBV19; d_call: NA; clone_size: NA; j_call: TRBJ1-4; cdr3_nt: TGTGCCAGTAGTATTATGAAACCAGGGATTAATGAAAAACTGTTTTTT; cdr3_aa: CASSIMKPGINEKLFF
v_call: TRBV7-2; d_call: TRBD2; clone_size: NA; j_call: TRBJ2-2; cdr3_nt: TGTGCCAGCAGCTTAGGCGGGGGGCGCGACACCGGGGAGCTGTTTTTT; cdr3_aa: CASSLGGGRDTGELFF
v_call: TRBV14; d_call: NA; clone_size: NA; j_call: TRBJ1-2; cdr3_nt: TGTGCCAGCAGCCGGGGGGGATCTAACTATGGCTACACCTTC; cdr3_aa: CASSRGGSNYGYTF
v_call: TRBV30; d_call: TRBD1; clone_size: NA; j_call: TRBJ1-1; cdr3_nt: TGTGCCTGGAGTGTGGGACAGGCGAACACTGAAGCTTTCTTT; cdr3_aa: CAWSVGQANTEAFF
v_call: TRBV27; d_call: TRBD1; clone_size: NA; j_call: TRBJ1-2; cdr3_nt: TGTGCCAGCAGTCCCCGACAGGGGGTTTCCTATGGCTACACCTTC; cdr3_aa: CASSPRQGVSYGYTF
v_call: TRBV9; d_call: NA; clone_size: NA; j_call: TRBJ1-2; cdr3_nt: TGTGCCAGCAGCGTAGAATCGGGCAGGGCCCCTAACTATGGCTACACCTTC; cdr3_aa: CASSVESGRAPNYGYTF